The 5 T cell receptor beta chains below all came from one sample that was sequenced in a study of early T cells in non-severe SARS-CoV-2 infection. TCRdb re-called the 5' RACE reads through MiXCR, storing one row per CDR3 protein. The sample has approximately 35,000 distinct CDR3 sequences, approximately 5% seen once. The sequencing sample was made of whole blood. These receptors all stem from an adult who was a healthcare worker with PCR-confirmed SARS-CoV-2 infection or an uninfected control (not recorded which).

The CDR3 nucleotides are TGTGCCAGCAGCTTAGGAAGGCTAGACCGATTTAATTCACCCCTCCACTTT. It is translated as CASSLGRLDRFNSPLHF. The gene calls are TRBV7-2 and TRBJ1-6; no reliable D call. Looked up from germline, CDR1 is SGHTA and CDR2 is FQGNSA. The V end lost 1 base, the J end lost 6 bases, and 16 bases lay between the germline ends. The CDR3 runs to 17 residues. The entire variable domain, with the rest obtained from reference TRBV7-2 and TRBJ1-6, is as follows: GAGVSQSPSNKVTEKGKDVELRCDPISGHTALYWYRQSLGQGLEFLIYFQGNSAPDKSGLPSDRFSAERTGGSVSTLTIQRTQQEDSAVYLCASSLGRLDRFNSPLHFGNGTRLTVT.

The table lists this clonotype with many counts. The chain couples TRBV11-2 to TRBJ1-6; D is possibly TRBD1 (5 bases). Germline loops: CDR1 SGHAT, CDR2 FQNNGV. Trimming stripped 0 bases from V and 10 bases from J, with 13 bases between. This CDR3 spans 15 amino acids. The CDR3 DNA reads TGTGCCAGCAGCTTAGAAGCAGGGACGCGGTCACCCCTCCACTTT. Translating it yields CASSLEAGTRSPLHF.

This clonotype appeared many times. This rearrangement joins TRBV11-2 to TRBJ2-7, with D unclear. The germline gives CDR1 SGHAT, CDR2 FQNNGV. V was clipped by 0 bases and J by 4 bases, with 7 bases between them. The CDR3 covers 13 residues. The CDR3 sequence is CASSLEWGYEQYF. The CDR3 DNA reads TGTGCCAGCAGCTTAGAGTGGGGTTACGAGCAGTACTTC.

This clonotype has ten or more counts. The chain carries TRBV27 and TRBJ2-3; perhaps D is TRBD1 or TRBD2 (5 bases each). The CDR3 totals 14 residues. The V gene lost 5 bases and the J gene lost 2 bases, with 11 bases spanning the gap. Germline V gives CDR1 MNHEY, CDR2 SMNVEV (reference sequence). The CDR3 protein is CASSPRDHTDTQYF. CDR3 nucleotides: TGTGCCAGCAGTCCCCGGGACCACACAGATACGCAGTATTTT.

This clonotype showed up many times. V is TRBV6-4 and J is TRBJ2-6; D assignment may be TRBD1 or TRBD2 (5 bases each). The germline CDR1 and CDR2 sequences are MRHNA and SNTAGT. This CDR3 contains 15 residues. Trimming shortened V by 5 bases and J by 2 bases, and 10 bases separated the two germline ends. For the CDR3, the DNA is TGTGCCAGCAGTAACGGGGCTCCTGGGGCCAACGTCCTGACTTTC. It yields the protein CASSNGAPGANVLTF.